This T cell receptor beta chain was profiled in a study of naive and memory T cell subsets. Study-level points and caveats: RNA-based TCR counts may shift with T cell activation and differentiation.

Remarks on this clonotype: The antigen is undetermined.

CMV status came from CD4+ IFNgamma after overnight CMV lysate stimulation. The V and J ends lost 0 bases and 9 bases, in that order; junction bases with no gene match: 8. Germline CDR1 DFQATT, CDR2 SNEGSKA (reference sequence). The CDR3 is made up of 16 amino acids. An equimolar mix of two oligonucleotides served as the beta constant-region primer for TRBC1 and TRBC2. Nested alpha and beta constant-region primers with the SP2 primer drove four PCR rounds on ligated cDNA. One entry per CDR3 protein, called by TCRdb with MiXCR from the UMI-ligation and nested PCR reads. The data contain over 75,000 distinct CDR3 sequences, around 12% of them singletons.

The chain has TRBV20-1 and TRBJ2-1; 13 bases agree with TRBD2. Input material: central memory CD4+ T cells from blood. The TCR comes from a human donor in good health. CDR3 sequence: CSARELAGGPFGEQFF. CDR3 DNA: TGCAGTGCTAGAGAACTAGCGGGAGGGCCTTTCGGTGAGCAGTTCTTC.